This TCR beta chain was sequenced during a study of T cell changes during pregnancy in multiple sclerosis. The data were produced by immunoSEQ multiplex PCR, yet TCRdb's version contains in-frame clones alone and is incomplete. The table has more than 90,000 clones, 85% to 95% seen once; the top ten hold 2% to 2.5%. Germline trimming cut 3 bases from V and 1 base from J; bases unmatched to any gene: 3. The CDR3 contains 15 residues. Germline-derived CDR1 and CDR2 are MNHNS and SASEGT. The sequenced sample was peripheral blood, obtained after pregnancy. The chain combines TRBV6-1 with TRBJ1-5, with 7 bases lining up with TRBD1. The clonotype comes from a female donor with multiple sclerosis, enrolled in a pregnancy study. The CDR3 loop reads CASSDMGQSNQPQHF. DNA of the CDR3: TGTGCCAGCAGTGATATGGGACAGAGCAATCAGCCCCAGCATTTT.